This T cell receptor beta chain was retrieved from a study of T cell clonotyping in hematopoietic cell transplantation. Study as a whole: Recipients were bled about 28 days pretransplant and at posttransplant days 30, 100, 180.

General study points: Higher Inverse Simpson Index values in graft donor and pretransplant recipient predicted broader posttransplant TCR diversity. Few recipient clonotypes overlapped donors; over 95% were de novo at given depth.

Only in-frame clones appear in the TCRdb table, and some are missing; sequencing was by immunoSEQ multiplex PCR. The sample holds thousands of clones, around 90% seen once. In its sample, this clone was seen a few times. Antigen specificity is unknown. The CDR3 covers 13 residues. Germline CDR1 is LNHNV and CDR2 is YYDKDF (reference sequence). Deletions cut 0 bases from V and 2 bases from J, with 4 bases between. The V call is TRBV15, the J call TRBJ2-5; no reliable D call. The sequencing used peripheral blood mononuclear cells, collected at the time of graft-versus-host disease after allogeneic stem cell transplant. The clonotype originates from a male patient aged 60-70 years who had an allogeneic stem cell transplant from a related donor, so the T cells may come from the graft donor. Some clones in this sample may be carry-over from other donors' samples. In nucleotides, the CDR3 is TGTGCCACCAGCAGAGACCCGCAAGAGACCCAGTACTTC. Amino acid sequence: CATSRDPQETQYF.